The 20 T cell receptor beta chains given below trace back to one sample, sequenced in a study of beta chain features in type 1 diabetes. Expressed TCRB transcripts were sequenced because the entire RNA isolate underwent reverse transcription. Clones were sequenced by immunoSEQ multiplex PCR, and TCRdb holds only the in-frame ones, with some missing. The sample yields tens of thousands of clones, 25% to 35% seen once. Sequenced material: stem cell memory CD4+ T cells from blood. The receptors were gathered from a woman aged 18-30 years in good health.

This chain connects TRBV5-1 to TRBJ1-4; a weak D match, TRBD1 (5 bases). The length of the CDR3 is 16 residues. Between the trimmed V and J ends, which lost 2 bases and 4 bases, there was a span of 15 bases. The V gene's germline CDR1 is SGHRS and CDR2 YFSETQ. The CDR3 here is CASSFGGTAFNEKLFF. The CDR3 DNA is TGCGCCAGCAGCTTTGGGGGGACGGCCTTTAATGAAAAACTGTTTTTT.

This clone has only one observation. The chain is built from TRBV2 and TRBJ2-7; 9 nucleotides agree with TRBD2. Germline-derived CDR1 and CDR2 are SNHLY and FYNNEI. V was pared by 7 bases and J by 0 bases, with 4 bases of the junction left unmatched. The CDR3 totals 14 residues. The CDR3 bases are TGTGCCAGCAACCTAGCGGGGACCTCCTACGAGCAGTACTTC. Protein: CASNLAGTSYEQYF.

The V call is TRBV15, the J call TRBJ1-2; D call uncertain. CDR3 length equals 16 residues. V dropped 3 bases and J dropped 5 bases, with 19 bases sitting between them. CDR1 and CDR2 from the germline V gene are LNHNV and YYDKDF (reference sequence). CDR3 sequence (DNA): TGTGCCACCAGCAGGCCACTTCGGACTGGATTTTATGGCTACACCTTC. Translated: CATSRPLRTGFYGYTF.

The rearrangement uses TRBV4-3 and TRBJ2-4, with no clear D. V dropped 4 bases and J dropped 0 bases, with 16 bases sitting between them. Germline assignment: CDR1 LGHNA and CDR2 YSLEER. The CDR3 length is 17 residues. The CDR3 region is CASSPNPQQLAKNIQYF. Here the CDR3 DNA reads TGCGCCAGCAGCCCGAACCCACAACAGCTAGCCAAAAACATTCAGTACTTC.

The gene calls are TRBV7-2 and TRBJ1-2, with 10 bases lining up with TRBD1. Losses at the gene ends were 5 bases for V and 2 bases for J; bases not matched to a gene: 14. CDR1 SGHTA and CDR2 FQGNSA come from the germline V gene. This CDR3 comprises 18 residues. CDR3 bases: TGTGCCAGCAGCGCGTCCGGGACAGGGGCCTCATTAAACTATGGCTACACCTTC. Translated, it gives CASSASGTGASLNYGYTF.

V is TRBV18 and J is TRBJ2-7; D is perhaps TRBD2 (6 bases). The length of the CDR3 is 15 residues. The V gene's germline CDR1 is KGHSH and CDR2 LQKENI. V lost 2 bases and J lost 10, with 21 bases in between. CDR3 coding DNA: TGTGCCAGCTCACCATCGGAAAGCGGGTGGGGGTTCCAGTACTTC. This translates into CASSPSESGWGFQYF. Variable domain in full (rest from reference TRBV18 and TRBJ2-7): NAGVMQNPRHLVRRRGQEARLRCSPMKGHSHVYWYRQLPEEGLKFMVYLQKENIIDESGMPKERFSAEFPKEGPSILRIQQVVRGDSAAYFCASSPSESGWGFQYFGPGTRLTVT.

The chain couples TRBV5-1 to TRBJ2-6; 7 bases fit TRBD1. The V gene's germline CDR1 is SGHRS and CDR2 YFSETQ. The length of the CDR3 is 15 residues. Trimming took 4 bases from V and 2 from J; bases not matched to a gene: 3. CDR3 in amino acids: CASSTDRAGANVLTF. The CDR3 nucleotides read TGCGCCAGCAGCACAGACAGGGCTGGGGCCAACGTCCTGACTTTC.

The chain joins TRBV5-1 to TRBJ2-3, with 7 bases identical to TRBD2. Germline-derived CDR1 and CDR2 are SGHRS and YFSETQ. Trimming cost V 0 bases and J 5 bases; bases outside gene matches: 3. CDR3 length equals 14 residues. CDR3 nucleotides: TGCGCCAGCAGCTTGGAAAGCGGGAAAGATACGCAGTATTTT. As protein: CASSLESGKDTQYF. Full variable domain (rest looked up from reference TRBV5-1 and TRBJ2-3): KAGVTQTPRYLIKTRGQQVTLSCSPISGHRSVSWYQQTPGQGLQFLFEYFSETQRNKGNFPGRFSGRQFSNSRSEMNVSTLELGDSALYLCASSLESGKDTQYFGPGTRLTVL.

This clone has only one observation. J is TRBJ1-4 and V is TRBV6-5; 9 nucleotides agree with TRBD1. V lost 6 bases to trimming and J lost 8 bases; unmatched junction nucleotides: 7. This CDR3 has 14 amino acids. Looked up from germline, CDR1 is MNHEY and CDR2 is SVGAGI. CDR3 protein: CASSLDRGGEKLFF. CDR3 DNA: TGTGCCAGCAGCCTGGACAGGGGCGGGGAAAAACTGTTTTTT.

The sample holds a few counts of this clone. The chain combines TRBV5-1 with TRBJ2-5; the match to TRBD2 covers 8 bases. J lost 2 bases, V lost 4 bases, and 13 bases had no gene match. This CDR3 region has 17 residues. CDR1 SGHRS and CDR2 YFSETQ come from the germline V gene. The CDR3 reads CASSPGEEVAGQETQYF. In DNA form, the CDR3 reads TGCGCCAGCAGCCCTGGAGAGGAAGTAGCGGGGCAAGAGACCCAGTACTTC.

This clone was recorded a few times. The V and J genes are TRBV30 and TRBJ2-2; TRBD2 agrees at 10 bases. V trimming: 4 bases; J trimming: 4 bases; junction bases outside the gene matches: 6. Per the germline V gene, CDR1 is GTSNPN and CDR2 is SVGIG (reference sequence). CDR3 length: 15 amino acids. CDR3 in DNA: TGTGCCTGGACCACTAGCGGGGTATTCACCGGGGAGCTGTTTTTT. It specifies CAWTTSGVFTGELFF.

The rearrangement uses TRBV5-4 and TRBJ2-6, with D possibly being TRBD1 (6 bases). The V end was cut by 4 bases, the J end by 0 bases, with 17 bases between. This CDR3 contains 18 residues. Germline V CDR1 and CDR2: SGHNT, YYREEE (reference sequence). In DNA, the CDR3 is TGTGCCAGCAGCCCGCAGACAGGTTCCACCTCTGGGGCCAACGTCCTGACTTTC. Translation gives CASSPQTGSTSGANVLTF.

V usage is TRBV19 and J usage is TRBJ2-7, with TRBD2 identical over 11 bases. The CDR3 has 15 residues. Germline V gene data show CDR1 as LNHDA and CDR2 as SQIVND (reference sequence). With V trimmed by 5 bases and J by 1 base, 4 bases remained unmatched. CDR3 sequence (DNA): TGTGCCAGTAGTCCTCGACTAGCGGGATCCTACGAGCAGTACTTC. Amino acids: CASSPRLAGSYEQYF. The full variable domain, rest sourced from reference TRBV19 and TRBJ2-7, is DGGITQSPKYLFRKEGQNVTLSCEQNLNHDAMYWYRQDPGQGLRLIYYSQIVNDFQKGDIAEGYSVSREKKESFPLTVTSAQKNPTAFYLCASSPRLAGSYEQYFGPGTRLTVT.

V is TRBV21-1 and J is TRBJ1-2; the table gives TRBD1 as D, unverified against the DNA. TRBV21-1 is described as a pseudogene. This CDR3 is built from 14 residues. CDR3 bases: TGTGCCAGCAGCACCCGAGACAGGGACTATGGCTACACCTTC. It yields the protein CASSTRDRDYGYTF.

CDR3 in amino acids: CASSLDPSGPWEQYF. The CDR3 region has the DNA TGTGCCAGCAGCTTAGACCCTAGCGGGCCCTGGGAGCAGTACTTC. The rearrangement joins TRBV7-2 to TRBJ2-7, with TRBD2 matching 8 bases. Per germline, CDR1 SGHTA and CDR2 FQGNSA. J was trimmed by 7 bases and V by 1 base; bases with no gene match: 9. This CDR3 spans 15 amino acids. Full variable domain (outside the CDR3, taken from reference TRBV7-2 and TRBJ2-7): GAGVSQSPSNKVTEKGKDVELRCDPISGHTALYWYRQSLGQGLEFLIYFQGNSAPDKSGLPSDRFSAERTGGSVSTLTIQRTQQEDSAVYLCASSLDPSGPWEQYFGPGTRLTVT.

This clone has just one count. V usage is TRBV6-5 and J usage is TRBJ2-7, with D maybe TRBD2 (5 bases). Germline V gene data show CDR1 as MNHEY and CDR2 as SVGAGI. The V and J ends lost 8 bases and 3 bases respectively, with 17 bases between them. The CDR3 loop spans 14 amino acids. CDR3 sequence: CASSYQRTLYEQYF. CDR3 nucleotides: TGTGCCAGCTCCTACCAGCGGACCCTCTACGAGCAGTACTTC.

The genes are TRBV2 and TRBJ2-3; 14 nucleotides align to TRBD2. The CDR3 is made up of 19 amino acids. V trimming: 6 bases; J trimming: 3 bases; junction bases outside the gene matches: 14. Germline CDR1 reads SNHLY; CDR2 reads FYNNEI. Here the CDR3 reads CASRGLAGDDPGGTDTQYF. In DNA, the CDR3 is TGTGCCAGCAGGGGACTAGCGGGAGACGACCCAGGGGGGACAGATACGCAGTATTTT.

This clone occurred a few times. CDR3 loop: CSVGGGANEKLFF. CDR3 DNA sequence: TGCAGCGTTGGTGGCGGGGCTAATGAAAAACTGTTTTTT. J is TRBJ1-4 and V is TRBV29-1, with unresolved D. V was clipped by 4 bases and J by 3 bases, with 9 bases between them. CDR1 is SQVTM and CDR2 is ANQGSEA in the germline V gene. The CDR3 is 13 residues long.

The genes are TRBV2 and TRBJ2-3, with 7 nucleotides matching TRBD2. The CDR3 sequence is 14 residues long. The V and J ends lost 6 bases and 2 bases, in that order; junction bases with no gene match: 5. Germline lookup yields CDR1 SNHLY and CDR2 FYNNEI. The DNA for the CDR3 is TGTGCCAGCAGGGATTGGGACTACACAGATACGCAGTATTTT. Translated, it gives CASRDWDYTDTQYF. The whole variable domain, remainder taken from reference TRBV2 and TRBJ2-3, is EPEVTQTPSHQVTQMGQEVILRCVPISNHLYFYWYRQILGQKVEFLVSFYNNEISEKSEIFDDQFSVERPDGSNFTLKIRSTKLEDSAMYFCASRDWDYTDTQYFGPGTRLTVL.

V usage is TRBV2 and J usage is TRBJ2-3; 13 bases line up with TRBD2. The CDR3 runs 16 residues. V lost 6 bases and J lost 1; bases outside the gene matches: 4. The germline CDR1 and CDR2 sequences are SNHLY and FYNNEI. The CDR3: CASRIGLAGGTDTQYF. CDR3 coding DNA: TGTGCCAGCAGGATAGGACTAGCGGGGGGCACAGATACGCAGTATTTT.